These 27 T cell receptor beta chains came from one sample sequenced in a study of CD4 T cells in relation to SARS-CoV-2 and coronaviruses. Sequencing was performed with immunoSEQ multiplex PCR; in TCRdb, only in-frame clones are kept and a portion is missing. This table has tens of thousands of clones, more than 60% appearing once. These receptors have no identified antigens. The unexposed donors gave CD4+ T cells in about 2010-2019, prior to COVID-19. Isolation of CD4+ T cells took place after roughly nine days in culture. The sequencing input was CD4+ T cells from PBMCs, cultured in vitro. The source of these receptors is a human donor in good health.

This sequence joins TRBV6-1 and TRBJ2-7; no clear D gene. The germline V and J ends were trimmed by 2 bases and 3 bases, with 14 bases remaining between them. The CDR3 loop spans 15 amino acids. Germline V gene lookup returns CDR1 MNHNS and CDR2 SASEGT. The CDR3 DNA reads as TGTGCCAGCAGTGAATCCACGCCGGCTTACTACGAGCAGTACTTC. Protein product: CASSESTPAYYEQYF.

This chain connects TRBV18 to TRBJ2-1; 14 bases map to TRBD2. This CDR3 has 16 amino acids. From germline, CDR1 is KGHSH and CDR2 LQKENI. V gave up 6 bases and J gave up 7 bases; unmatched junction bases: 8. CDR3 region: CASSLGLAGVGNEQFF. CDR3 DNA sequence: TGTGCCAGCTCCCTGGGACTAGCGGGAGTGGGTAATGAGCAGTTCTTC. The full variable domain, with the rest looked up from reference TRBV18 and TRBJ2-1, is NAGVMQNPRHLVRRRGQEARLRCSPMKGHSHVYWYRQLPEEGLKFMVYLQKENIIDESGMPKERFSAEFPKEGPSILRIQQVVRGDSAAYFCASSLGLAGVGNEQFFGPGTRLTVL.

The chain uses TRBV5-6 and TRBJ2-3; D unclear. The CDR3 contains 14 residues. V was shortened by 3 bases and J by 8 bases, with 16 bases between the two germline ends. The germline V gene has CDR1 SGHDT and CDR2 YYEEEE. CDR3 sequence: CASSSWGNGATQYF. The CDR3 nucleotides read TGTGCCAGCAGCTCATGGGGAAACGGAGCTACGCAGTATTTT.

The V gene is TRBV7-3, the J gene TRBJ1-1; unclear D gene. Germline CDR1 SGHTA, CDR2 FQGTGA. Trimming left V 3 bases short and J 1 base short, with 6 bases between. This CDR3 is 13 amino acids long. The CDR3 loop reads CASSLYRNTEAFF. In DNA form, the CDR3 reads TGTGCCAGCAGCTTGTATCGGAACACTGAAGCTTTCTTT.

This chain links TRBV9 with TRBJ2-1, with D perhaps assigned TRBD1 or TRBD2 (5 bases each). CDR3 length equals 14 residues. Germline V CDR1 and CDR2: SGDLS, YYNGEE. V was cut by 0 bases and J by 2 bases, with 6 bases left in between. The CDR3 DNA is TGTGCCAGCAGCGTAGGAGGGGCCTACAATGAGCAGTTCTTC. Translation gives CASSVGGAYNEQFF.

CDR3 protein: CASSKRDRADTQYF. The CDR3 nucleotides are TGTGCCAGCAGTAAACGAGACAGGGCAGATACGCAGTATTTT. The J gene is TRBJ2-3, the V gene TRBV6-5, with 7 bases identical to TRBD1. The germline gives CDR1 MNHEY, CDR2 SVGAGI. V shed 5 bases and J 4 bases; nucleotides not matched to a gene: 6. CDR3 size: 14 residues.

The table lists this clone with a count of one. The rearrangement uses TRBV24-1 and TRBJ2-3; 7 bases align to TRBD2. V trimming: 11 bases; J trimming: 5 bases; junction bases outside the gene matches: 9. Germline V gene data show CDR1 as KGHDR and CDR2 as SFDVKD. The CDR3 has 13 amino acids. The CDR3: CASRTRNLDTQYF. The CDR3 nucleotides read TGTGCCAGCAGGACTAGAAATTTAGATACGCAGTATTTT.

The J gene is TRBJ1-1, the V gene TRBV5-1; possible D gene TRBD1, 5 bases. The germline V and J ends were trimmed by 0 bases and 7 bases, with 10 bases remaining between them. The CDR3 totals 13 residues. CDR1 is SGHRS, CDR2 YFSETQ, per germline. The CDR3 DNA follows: TGCGCCAGCAGCTTGGCTCCGGGGGGTGAAGCTTTCTTT. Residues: CASSLAPGGEAFF.

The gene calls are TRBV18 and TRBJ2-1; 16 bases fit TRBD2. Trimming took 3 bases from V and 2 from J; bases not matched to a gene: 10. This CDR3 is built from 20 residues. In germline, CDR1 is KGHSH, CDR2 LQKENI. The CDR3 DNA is TGTGCCAGCTCACCCGGGACTAGCGGGAGGGCCGGTCACCCCTACAATGAGCAGTTCTTC. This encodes CASSPGTSGRAGHPYNEQFF.

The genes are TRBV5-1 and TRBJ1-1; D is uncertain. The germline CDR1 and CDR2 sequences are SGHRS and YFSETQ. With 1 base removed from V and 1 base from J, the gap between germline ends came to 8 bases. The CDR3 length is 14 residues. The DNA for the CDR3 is TGCGCCAGCAGCTTGCTTACCGAGAACACTGAAGCTTTCTTT. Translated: CASSLLTENTEAFF.

CDR3 nucleotides: TGCAGTGCTCCACAAAATTACGAGCAGTACTTC. This codes for CSAPQNYEQYF. The chain has TRBV20-1 and TRBJ2-7, with D unclear. V lost 5 bases, J lost 4 bases, and 9 bases lay in between. The CDR3 covers 11 residues. Per the germline V gene, CDR1 is DFQATT and CDR2 is SNEGSKA (reference sequence).

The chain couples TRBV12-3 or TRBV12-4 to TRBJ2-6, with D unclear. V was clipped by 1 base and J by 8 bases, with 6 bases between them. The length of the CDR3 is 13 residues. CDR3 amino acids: CASSLGRPNVLTF. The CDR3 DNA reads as TGTGCCAGCAGTTTAGGGAGACCCAACGTCCTGACTTTC.

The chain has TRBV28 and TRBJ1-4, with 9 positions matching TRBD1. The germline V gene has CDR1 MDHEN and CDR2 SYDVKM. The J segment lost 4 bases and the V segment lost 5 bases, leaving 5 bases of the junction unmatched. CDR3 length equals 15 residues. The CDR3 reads CASSLEGQGNEKLFF. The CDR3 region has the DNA TGTGCCAGCAGTCTCGAGGGACAGGGTAATGAAAAACTGTTTTTT.

CDR3 sequence: CASSLALAASSSYEQYF. Here the CDR3 DNA reads TGTGCCAGCAGCTTGGCACTAGCGGCCTCCAGCTCCTACGAGCAGTACTTC. V gene TRBV5-5 combines with J gene TRBJ2-7; 8 nucleotides agree with TRBD2. The CDR3 runs 17 residues. CDR1 and CDR2 (germline): SGHKS, YYEKEE (reference sequence). V was clipped by 0 bases and J by 0 bases; unmatched bases: 8.

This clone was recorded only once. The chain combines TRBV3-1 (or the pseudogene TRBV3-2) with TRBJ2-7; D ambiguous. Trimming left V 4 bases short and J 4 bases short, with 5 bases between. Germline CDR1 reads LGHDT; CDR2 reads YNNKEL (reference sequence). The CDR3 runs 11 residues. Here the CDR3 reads CASSLEYEQYF. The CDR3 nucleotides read TGTGCCAGCAGCCTTGAATACGAGCAGTACTTC.

This CDR3 reads CASSVSVGNEKLFF. The CDR3 DNA reads as TGTGCCAGCAGCGTTAGCGTAGGTAATGAAAAACTGTTTTTT. The chain has TRBV9 and TRBJ1-4; no reliable D call. CDR3 length: 14 amino acids. Per germline, CDR1 SGDLS and CDR2 YYNGEE. Trimming removed 2 bases from V and 4 bases from J, with 9 bases in between.

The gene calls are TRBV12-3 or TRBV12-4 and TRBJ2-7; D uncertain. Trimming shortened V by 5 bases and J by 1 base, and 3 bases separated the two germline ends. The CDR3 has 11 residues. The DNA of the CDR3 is TGTGCCAGCAGTACTTCCTACGAGCAGTACTTC. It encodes CASSTSYEQYF.

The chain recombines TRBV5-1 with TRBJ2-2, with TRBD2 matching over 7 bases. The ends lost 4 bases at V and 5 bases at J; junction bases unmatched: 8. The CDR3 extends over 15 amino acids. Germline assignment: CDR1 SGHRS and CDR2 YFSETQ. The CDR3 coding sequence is TGCGCCAGCAGCGTAACGGGAGGCAGGACCGGGGAGCTGTTTTTT. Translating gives CASSVTGGRTGELFF.

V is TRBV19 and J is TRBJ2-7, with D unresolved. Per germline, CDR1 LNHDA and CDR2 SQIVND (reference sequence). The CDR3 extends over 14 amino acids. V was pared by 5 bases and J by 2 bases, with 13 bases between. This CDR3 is CASSAEDGAYEQYF. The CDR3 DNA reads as TGTGCCAGTAGTGCCGAAGACGGAGCCTACGAGCAGTACTTC. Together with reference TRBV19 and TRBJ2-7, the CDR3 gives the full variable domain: DGGITQSPKYLFRKEGQNVTLSCEQNLNHDAMYWYRQDPGQGLRLIYYSQIVNDFQKGDIAEGYSVSREKKESFPLTVTSAQKNPTAFYLCASSAEDGAYEQYFGPGTRLTVT.

CDR3 sequence: CASSASARGNTEAFF. The CDR3 DNA follows: TGTGCCAGCAGTGCTTCTGCCCGGGGGAACACTGAAGCTTTCTTT. The genes are TRBV25-1 and TRBJ1-1; D remains ambiguous. Germline CDR1 MGHDK, CDR2 SYGVNS. V gave up 4 bases and J gave up 1 base, with 13 bases separating them. This CDR3 comprises 15 residues.

The CDR3 reads CASGPGGNEQFF. The DNA for the CDR3 is TGTGCCAGCGGGCCGGGGGGCAATGAGCAGTTCTTC. The chain employs TRBV14 and TRBJ2-1; the match to TRBD2 covers 7 bases. V lost 8 bases, J lost 6 bases, and 4 bases stayed unmatched. Germline V lookup: CDR1 SGHDN, CDR2 FVKESK. The CDR3 extends over 12 amino acids.

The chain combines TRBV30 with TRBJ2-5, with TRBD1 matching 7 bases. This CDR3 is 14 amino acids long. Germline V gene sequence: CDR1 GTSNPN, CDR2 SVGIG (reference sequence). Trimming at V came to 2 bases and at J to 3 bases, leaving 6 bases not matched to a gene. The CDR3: CAWSRPGGEETQYF. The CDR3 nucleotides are TGTGCCTGGAGTCGCCCAGGGGGTGAAGAGACCCAGTACTTC.

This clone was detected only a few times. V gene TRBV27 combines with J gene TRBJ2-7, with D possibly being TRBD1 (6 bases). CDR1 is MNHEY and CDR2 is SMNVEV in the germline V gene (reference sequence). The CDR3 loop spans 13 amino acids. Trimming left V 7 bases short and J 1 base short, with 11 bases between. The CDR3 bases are TGTGCCAGCACCACAGGGTCTTCCTACGAGCAGTACTTC. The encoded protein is CASTTGSSYEQYF.

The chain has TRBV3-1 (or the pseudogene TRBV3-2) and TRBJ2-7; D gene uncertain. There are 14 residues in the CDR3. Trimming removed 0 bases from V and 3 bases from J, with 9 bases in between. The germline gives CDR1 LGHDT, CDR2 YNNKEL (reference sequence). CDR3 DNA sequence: TGTGCCAGCAGCCAAGATCCGTTCAACTACGAGCAGTACTTC. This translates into CASSQDPFNYEQYF.

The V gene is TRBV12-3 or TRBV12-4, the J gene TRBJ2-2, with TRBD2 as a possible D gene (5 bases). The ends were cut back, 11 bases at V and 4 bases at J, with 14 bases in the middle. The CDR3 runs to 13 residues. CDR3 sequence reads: CASDGEITGELFF. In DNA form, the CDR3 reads TGTGCCTCGGATGGGGAGATCACCGGGGAGCTGTTTTTT.

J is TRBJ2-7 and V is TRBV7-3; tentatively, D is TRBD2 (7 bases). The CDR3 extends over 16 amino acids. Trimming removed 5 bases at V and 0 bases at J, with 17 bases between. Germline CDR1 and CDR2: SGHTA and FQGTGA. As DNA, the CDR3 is TGTGCCAGCAGCCCCTGGGCGGGGGCGAGCTCCTACGAGCAGTACTTC. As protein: CASSPWAGASSYEQYF.

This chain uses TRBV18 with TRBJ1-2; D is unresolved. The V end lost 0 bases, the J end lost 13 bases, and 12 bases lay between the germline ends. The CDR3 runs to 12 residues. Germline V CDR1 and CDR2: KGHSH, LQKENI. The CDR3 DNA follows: TGTGCCAGCTCACCACCTCTACAAGGTGTCACCTTC. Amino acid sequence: CASSPPLQGVTF.